These 2 T cell receptor beta chains originate from one sample sequenced in a study of control samples from healthy donors and cancer patients. Measured with immunoSEQ multiplex PCR; TCRdb has only the in-frame clones, and not every one. The data hold over 150,000 clones, with approximately 94% observed a single time. Sequencing was carried out using blood. The receptors here all came from a man aged 30 to 39 in good health.

The V gene is TRBV10-3, the J gene TRBJ2-3; no clear D gene. Germline V gene lookup returns CDR1 ENHRY and CDR2 SYGVKD. The CDR3 length is 14 residues. The V end lost 0 bases, the J end lost 3 bases, and 7 bases lay between the germline ends. The CDR3 loop is CAISESMETDTQYF. The CDR3, as DNA: TGTGCCATCAGTGAGTCGATGGAGACAGATACGCAGTATTTT.

This chain uses TRBV5-1 with TRBJ1-5; D is unresolved. Germline loops: CDR1 SGHRS, CDR2 YFSETQ. Trimming pared 2 bases from V and 5 bases from J, leaving 8 bases between. The CDR3 sequence is 13 residues long. The CDR3, as DNA: TGCGCCAGCAGCTTAGATATAGATCAGCCCCAGCATTTT. Translation: CASSLDIDQPQHF.